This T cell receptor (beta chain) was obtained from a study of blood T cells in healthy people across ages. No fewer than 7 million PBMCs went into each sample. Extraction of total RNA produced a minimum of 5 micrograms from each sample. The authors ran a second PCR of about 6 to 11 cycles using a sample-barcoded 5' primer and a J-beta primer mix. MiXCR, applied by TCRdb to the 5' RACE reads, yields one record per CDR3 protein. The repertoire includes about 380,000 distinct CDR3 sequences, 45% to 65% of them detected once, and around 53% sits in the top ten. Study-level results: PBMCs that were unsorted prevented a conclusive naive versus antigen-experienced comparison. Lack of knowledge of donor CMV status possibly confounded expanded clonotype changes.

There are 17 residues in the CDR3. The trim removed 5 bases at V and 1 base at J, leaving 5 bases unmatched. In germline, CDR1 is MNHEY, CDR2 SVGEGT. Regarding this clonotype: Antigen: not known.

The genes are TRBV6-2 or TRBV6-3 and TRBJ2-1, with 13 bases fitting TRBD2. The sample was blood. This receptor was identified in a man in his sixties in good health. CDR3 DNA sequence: TGTGCCAGCAGTCTACTAGCGGGGGGGGGTTCCTACAATGAGCAGTTCTTC. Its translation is CASSLLAGGGSYNEQFF.